The 29 T cell receptor beta chains presented below share a single source sample, sequenced in a study of CD8 T cells in Susac syndrome. After extraction with the RNeasy kit, about 0.45 to 1 ug of the RNA was reverse transcribed using random hexamers. TCRdb processed the immunoSEQ multiplex PCR reads anew with MiXCR; each CDR3 protein has one entry. The sample holds about 52,000 distinct CDR3 sequences; roughly 93% are singletons and the top ten take roughly 0.5%. The source material was CD8+ T cells from PBMCs. The receptors originated from a human donor with multiple sclerosis.

V and J are TRBV19 and TRBJ1-5, with no clear D. The germline gives CDR1 LNHDA, CDR2 SQIVND (reference sequence). The CDR3 is 15 amino acids. V lost 7 bases and J lost 4, with 17 bases in between. The CDR3 bases are TGTGCCAGTAATTTCGGGGAATTAGTTAATCAGCCCCAGCATTTT. Amino acids: CASNFGELVNQPQHF.

This chain connects TRBV5-1 to TRBJ2-3, with D perhaps TRBD2 (6 bases). The V and J ends lost 1 base and 1 base respectively, with 13 bases between them. Looked up from germline, CDR1 is SGHRS and CDR2 is YFSETQ. CDR3 length: 16 residues. As DNA, the CDR3 is TGCGCCAGCAGCTTGTCCGGGGACTCACGCACAGATACGCAGTATTTT. Translated, it gives CASSLSGDSRTDTQYF.

V is TRBV12-3 or TRBV12-4 and J is TRBJ1-1; D remains unclear. Trimming removed 3 bases from V and 0 bases from J, with 5 bases in between. The CDR3 is 13 residues long. The CDR3 DNA follows: TGTGCCAGCAGTTTGTGGATGAACACTGAAGCTTTCTTT. It encodes CASSLWMNTEAFF.

This sequence joins TRBV7-8 and TRBJ2-1, with D possibly being TRBD1 (5 bases). Germline V gene sequence: CDR1 SGHVS, CDR2 FQNEAQ. The V gene lost 2 bases and the J gene lost 4 bases, with 9 bases spanning the gap. CDR3 length equals 14 residues. CDR3 in DNA: TGTGCCAGCAGCTTATGGGGCGTTTACAATGAGCAGTTCTTC. Encoded protein: CASSLWGVYNEQFF. The full variable domain, with the rest looked up from reference TRBV7-8 and TRBJ2-1, is GAGVSQSPRYKVAKRGQDVALRCDPISGHVSLFWYQQALGQGPEFLTYFQNEAQLDKSGLPSDRFFAERPEGSVSTLKIQRTQQEDSAVYLCASSLWGVYNEQFFGPGTRLTVL.

V gene TRBV4-1 combines with J gene TRBJ1-6, with a weak D call TRBD1 (5 bases). Germline V lookup: CDR1 MGHRA, CDR2 YSYEKL. The CDR3 sequence is 13 residues long. The germline V and J ends were trimmed by 4 bases and 10 bases, with 11 bases remaining between them. The CDR3 DNA is TGCGCCAGCAGCCTCACCGGGGCGTCACCCCTCCACTTT. Translation: CASSLTGASPLHF.

The chain recombines TRBV20-1 with TRBJ1-1; no reliable D call. CDR1 and CDR2 (germline): DFQATT, SNEGSKA (reference sequence). Trimming took 5 bases from V and 1 from J, leaving 14 bases between them. CDR3 length equals 14 residues. CDR3 loop: CSAEQGSGNTEAFF. DNA of the CDR3: TGCAGTGCTGAGCAAGGGTCGGGGAACACTGAAGCTTTCTTT.

The chain employs TRBV6-4 and TRBJ2-1; 9 bases match TRBD1. The CDR3 sequence is 15 residues long. CDR1 MRHNA and CDR2 SNTAGT come from the germline V gene. V shed 3 bases, J shed 7 bases, and the junction held 7 bases outside the gene matches. The CDR3 DNA is TGTGCCAGCAGTGAACAGGGGGCAGGCGGGAATGAGCAGTTCTTC. Encoded protein: CASSEQGAGGNEQFF.

The V gene is TRBV7-9, the J gene TRBJ2-5; maybe TRBD2 (5 bases). Per the germline V gene, CDR1 is SEHNR and CDR2 is FQNEAQ (reference sequence). This CDR3 has 14 amino acids. Trimming took 5 bases from V and 5 from J, leaving 15 bases between them. The CDR3 sequence is CASSPLGGRETQYF. The CDR3, as DNA: TGTGCCAGCAGCCCTCTCGGAGGCCGGGAGACCCAGTACTTC.

This clonotype was detected once. Because the CDR3 is missing its conserved closing phenylalanine or tryptophan, this is likely a read error. The V gene is TRBV19, the J gene TRBJ1-2; D is unclear. This CDR3 region has 11 residues. The germline V gene has CDR1 LNHDA and CDR2 SQIVND (reference sequence). CDR3 loop: CASSIWSGYTL. The CDR3 DNA reads as TGTGCCAGCAGTATCTGGTCTGGCTACACCCTC.

In DNA, the CDR3 is TGTGCCAGCAGATCAGCCGTATGGGGGAGCTCCTACAATGAGCAGTTCTTC. Translating gives CASRSAVWGSSYNEQFF. The V gene is TRBV7-2, the J gene TRBJ2-1; D possibly uses TRBD1 or TRBD2 (5 bases each). The CDR3 extends over 17 amino acids. Germline loops: CDR1 SGHTA, CDR2 FQGNSA. With 6 bases removed from V and 0 bases from J, the gap between germline ends came to 18 bases.

This clonotype appeared a single time. J is TRBJ1-2 and V is TRBV7-9, with D hard to call. The CDR3 runs to 12 residues. V was pared by 1 base and J by 6 bases, with 6 bases between. CDR1 SEHNR and CDR2 FQNEAQ come from the germline V gene (reference sequence). The CDR3 sequence: CASSLVGDGYTF. In nucleotides, the CDR3 is TGTGCCAGCAGCTTAGTCGGGGATGGCTACACCTTC.

This clonotype appeared a single time. The chain links TRBV12-3 or TRBV12-4 to TRBJ2-6; D may be TRBD1 (6 bases). With 5 bases removed from V and 12 bases from J, the gap between germline ends came to 23 bases. This CDR3 is 16 amino acids long. This chain's CDR3 is CASSPSPGALLSVLTF. In nucleotides, the CDR3 is TGTGCCAGCAGTCCCTCTCCAGGGGCGCTCCTATCCGTCCTGACTTTC.

This rearrangement joins TRBV3-1 to TRBJ2-5; D gene ambiguous. Germline CDR1 and CDR2: LGHDT and YNNKEL (reference sequence). CDR3 size: 15 residues. Trimming removed 0 bases from V and 2 bases from J, with 10 bases in between. Written as DNA, the CDR3 is TGTGCCAGCAGCCAAGAGCGAGCTCTTCAAGAGACCCAGTACTTC. This encodes CASSQERALQETQYF.

V gene TRBV29-1 combines with J gene TRBJ1-5, with 7 bases fitting TRBD1. Germline V gene lookup returns CDR1 SQVTM and CDR2 ANQGSEA. The CDR3 runs 13 residues. Unmatched junction bases numbered 7, after V lost 6 bases and J lost 5 bases. The CDR3 protein is CSVTGDSHQPQHF. The CDR3 nucleotides read TGCAGCGTGACGGGGGACAGTCATCAGCCCCAGCATTTT.

This clonotype has just a few counts. The V call is TRBV2, the J call TRBJ1-1; D gene ambiguous. The CDR3 consists of 11 residues. The V gene lost 6 bases and the J gene lost 1 base, with 3 bases spanning the gap. Germline-derived CDR1 and CDR2 are SNHLY and FYNNEI. CDR3 in DNA: TGTGCCAGCAGAGGGAACACTGAAGCTTTCTTT. Its protein is CASRGNTEAFF.

J is TRBJ2-1 and V is TRBV7-9; D gene ambiguous. Deletions cut 6 bases from V and 0 bases from J, with 12 bases between. This CDR3 contains 15 residues. The germline V gene encodes CDR1 SEHNR and CDR2 FQNEAQ (reference sequence). In DNA form, the CDR3 reads TGTGCCAGCAGGAGTGGCCAAAGCTCCTACAATGAGCAGTTCTTC. Translating gives CASRSGQSSYNEQFF.

As DNA, the CDR3 is TGTGCCAGCAGCTCGCAGGGGGCGCGGACAGGGGCCAACGTCCTGACTTTC. Translated, it gives CASSSQGARTGANVLTF. The rearrangement links TRBV7-9 to TRBJ2-6; TRBD1 matches at 8 bases. The CDR3 is made up of 17 amino acids. Germline values: CDR1 SEHNR, CDR2 FQNEAQ (reference sequence). The V and J ends lost 4 bases and 4 bases, in that order; junction bases with no gene match: 9.

This rearrangement joins TRBV12-3 or TRBV12-4 to TRBJ1-2; D perhaps matches TRBD1 (6 bases). The V gene lost 5 bases and the J gene lost 4 bases, with 17 bases spanning the gap. CDR3 length: 15 residues. The CDR3 DNA reads TGTGCCAGCAGTCGGACAGAGCCCCACCGCTATGGCTACACCTTC. Amino acids: CASSRTEPHRYGYTF.

This clonotype was seen only once. This rearrangement joins TRBV3-1 to TRBJ1-2; 8 bases map to TRBD1. J gave up 5 bases and V 11 bases, and 16 bases lay outside the gene matches. Germline V gives CDR1 LGHDT, CDR2 YNNKEL (reference sequence). This CDR3 contains 15 residues. The CDR3 here is CASAWGQATPYGYTF. DNA of the CDR3: TGTGCCTCTGCATGGGGACAGGCGACCCCTTATGGCTACACCTTC.

The chain has TRBV4-1 and TRBJ1-3, with 7 bases identical to TRBD1. The CDR3 has 16 amino acids. Germline V gene sequence: CDR1 MGHRA, CDR2 YSYEKL. With V trimmed by 3 bases and J by 5 bases, 10 bases remained unmatched. This CDR3 reads CASSHVFGTARNTIYF. As DNA, the CDR3 is TGCGCCAGCAGCCATGTCTTCGGGACAGCCCGAAACACCATATATTTT.

V and J are TRBV5-5 and TRBJ2-2; 10 bases line up with TRBD2. CDR3 size: 16 residues. J lost 6 bases, V lost 0 bases, and 5 bases had no gene match. In germline, CDR1 is SGHKS, CDR2 YYEKEE (reference sequence). The CDR3 DNA is TGTGCCAGCAGCTTGGGGACTAGCGGTTTCGCCGGGGAGCTGTTTTTT. This encodes CASSLGTSGFAGELFF.

This clonotype was picked up one time. The chain employs TRBV5-1 and TRBJ1-2; D possibly corresponds to TRBD1 (6 bases). The V gene lost 1 base and the J gene lost 4 bases, with 8 bases spanning the gap. The CDR3 contains 13 residues. In germline, CDR1 is SGHRS, CDR2 YFSETQ. CDR3 in DNA: TGCGCCAGCAGCTTGCAAGGGGGCTATGGCTACACCTTC. It codes for CASSLQGGYGYTF. The full variable domain, its missing parts supplied by reference TRBV5-1 and TRBJ1-2, is KAGVTQTPRYLIKTRGQQVTLSCSPISGHRSVSWYQQTPGQGLQFLFEYFSETQRNKGNFPGRFSGRQFSNSRSEMNVSTLELGDSALYLCASSLQGGYGYTFGSGTRLTVV.

This chain connects TRBV27 to TRBJ2-1, with 9 bases fitting TRBD1. V lost 5 bases to trimming and J lost 10 bases; unmatched junction nucleotides: 3. CDR3 length: 12 residues. Germline loops: CDR1 MNHEY, CDR2 SMNVEV (reference sequence). DNA of the CDR3: TGTGCCAGCAGTACAGGGGGCTACGAGCAGTTCTTC. It codes for CASSTGGYEQFF.

This sequence joins TRBV28 and TRBJ1-1; D ambiguous. CDR1 and CDR2 (germline): MDHEN, SYDVKM. The ends were cut back, 3 bases at V and 3 bases at J, with 14 bases in the middle. This CDR3 region has 15 residues. The CDR3 protein is CASSFSSGLDTEAFF. The CDR3 DNA reads TGTGCCAGCAGTTTTAGTTCGGGGTTGGACACTGAAGCTTTCTTT. Looking up the rest from reference TRBV28 and TRBJ1-1 gives the full variable domain: DVKVTQSSRYLVKRTGEKVFLECVQDMDHENMFWYRQDPGLGLRLIYFSYDVKMKEKGDIPEGYSVSREKKERFSLILESASTNQTSMYLCASSFSSGLDTEAFFGQGTRLTVV.

This chain links TRBV28 with TRBJ2-1, with D unresolved. The V end was cut by 5 bases, the J end by 9 bases, with 8 bases between. The CDR3 covers 11 residues. Per germline, CDR1 MDHEN and CDR2 SYDVKM. CDR3: CASSRQLEQFF. The CDR3 DNA is TGTGCCAGCAGTCGCCAGCTTGAGCAGTTCTTC.

This rearrangement joins TRBV5-1 to TRBJ2-7; 7 bases line up with TRBD2. V lost 4 bases, J lost 4 bases, and 8 bases stayed unmatched. This CDR3 spans 14 amino acids. The germline V gene has CDR1 SGHRS and CDR2 YFSETQ. Here the CDR3 DNA reads TGCGCCAGCAGCCCAACCGGCGGGGGATACGAGCAGTACTTC. Its translation is CASSPTGGGYEQYF.

This chain links TRBV14 with TRBJ2-7; D is undetermined. This CDR3 is 15 amino acids long. Germline lookup yields CDR1 SGHDN and CDR2 FVKESK. Trimming removed 4 bases from V and 3 bases from J, with 16 bases in between. This chain's CDR3 is CASSLNTVAYYEQYF. CDR3 bases: TGTGCCAGCAGCCTTAACACGGTAGCTTACTACGAGCAGTACTTC.

The rearrangement joins TRBV2 to TRBJ2-6; the D gene is possibly TRBD1 (6 bases). Germline CDR1 reads SNHLY; CDR2 reads FYNNEI. The V and J ends lost 0 bases and 1 base respectively, with 22 bases between them. This CDR3 spans 21 amino acids. Here the CDR3 DNA reads TGTGCCAGCAGTGAAGCGCAGGGGCTGGGGATAGCGACATCTGGGGCCAACGTCCTGACTTTC. As protein: CASSEAQGLGIATSGANVLTF.

This clonotype appeared once. As DNA, the CDR3 is TGCGCCAGCAGCCATCGGGACAGGGGGGCGAGTGGCTACACCTTC. Its protein is CASSHRDRGASGYTF. V is TRBV4-3 and J is TRBJ1-2, with TRBD1 matching over 11 bases. V lost 3 bases and J lost 7; bases outside the gene matches: 7. Germline V lookup: CDR1 LGHNA, CDR2 YSLEER. The CDR3 contains 15 residues.